The T cell receptor beta chain described here comes from a study of post-analysis software for immune sequencing data. CDR1 is SSHAT, CDR2 FNYEAQ, per germline (reference sequence). The CDR3 is 15 amino acids. This clonotype has just a few counts. Its antigen is unknown. The junction differs from germline at one of its ends, possibly a read error. Overall study results and limits: Higher frequency in patients than in controls was seen for several TRBV segments, with TRBV5-6, TRBV5-1 and TRBV20-1 among them.

Presence of unique molecular identifiers characterized the TCR beta cDNA libraries. Each CDR3 protein is one row after TCRdb ran MiXCR on the PCR reads. This table holds some 370,000 distinct CDR3 sequences, around 37% found once. The chain combines TRBV7-7 with TRBJ2-1; 8 positions agree with TRBD2. Sequencing used blood. This TCR was sampled from a girl aged 5-17 years with multiple sclerosis. The CDR3 nucleotides are TGTGCTAGCAGCTTAGACCCTAGCGGGTACAATGAGCAGTTCTTC. This codes for CASSLDPSGYNEQFF.